This T cell receptor (beta chain) was sequenced in a study of spatial heterogeneity in lung cancer. General study points: Tumor TCRs that were ubiquitous and expanded showed up in blood more at resection than follow-up.

Each TCR cDNA molecule bore a unique molecular identifier. TCRdb analysed the 5' RACE reads with MiXCR anew, one entry per CDR3 protein. This sample has 35,000 to 45,000 distinct CDR3 sequences; 22% occur once, and the top ten carry roughly 7.2%. Germline V gene sequence: CDR1 LNHNV, CDR2 YYDKDF (reference sequence). This CDR3 has 12 amino acids. Trimming removed 0 bases at V and 6 bases at J, with 6 bases between. The time point denotes: blood at routine non-recurrence follow-up after resection. There are a few counts of this clonotype. The antigen remains unidentified. This clonotype originated in a female donor with early-stage non-small cell lung cancer. Specimen: PBMCs, collected at follow-up. The V and J genes are TRBV15 and TRBJ2-7; no reliable D call. CDR3 region: CATSRDTGEQYF. The CDR3 DNA follows: TGTGCCACCAGCAGAGATACTGGCGAGCAGTACTTC.